The rows below give T cell receptor beta chains drawn from one sample of a study of CD8+CD57+ T cells in acquired aplastic anemia. TCRdb reanalysed the reads using MiXCR and keeps one entry per CDR3 protein. The data contain 150,000 to 200,000 distinct CDR3 sequences, over 40% of them singletons. The material sequenced was sorted CD4+, CD8+, or CD8+CD57+ T cells (not recorded which) from PBMCs. The receptor set was obtained from a human donor with aplastic anemia. CDR3s include the opening cysteine and the closing phenylalanine or tryptophan. The order of the fields is D gene, clone size, V gene, J gene, CDR3 protein, CDR3 DNA. The D gene is left open where the match is weak. For some rows the clone size is stated as once, few or many, or as a class when expanded; others skip it.

D: TRBD2; size: few; V: TRBV4-2; J: TRBJ2-5; CDR3: CASSQRTGLAGVKETQYF; DNA: TGTGCCAGCAGCCAAAGAACGGGACTAGCGGGAGTGAAAGAGACCCAGTACTTC
D: NA; size: few; V: TRBV12-3/TRBV12-4; J: TRBJ1-5; CDR3: CASREGWGQPQHF; DNA: TGTGCCAGCAGAGAGGGTTGGGGTCAGCCCCAGCATTTT
D: TRBD1; size: NA; V: TRBV5-1; J: TRBJ2-7; CDR3: CASSFRGQVDEQYF; DNA: TGCGCCAGCAGCTTTAGGGGACAGGTAGACGAGCAGTACTTC
D: NA; size: many; V: TRBV12-3/TRBV12-4; J: TRBJ2-7; CDR3: CASSQTALEQYF; DNA: TGTGCCAGCAGTCAGACAGCTCTCGAGCAGTACTTC
D: NA; size: NA; V: TRBV7-2; J: TRBJ1-6; CDR3: CASSLPYLSPLHF; DNA: TGTGCCAGCAGCTTACCCTACCTGTCACCCCTCCACTTT
D: NA; size: NA; V: TRBV2; J: TRBJ1-1; CDR3: CASSSQGRNTEAFF; DNA: TGTGCCAGCAGTTCTCAGGGTCGGAACACTGAAGCTTTCTTT
D: TRBD2; size: NA; V: TRBV11-2; J: TRBJ2-2; CDR3: CASSLVVTSGGNTGELFF; DNA: TGTGCCAGCAGCTTAGTAGTGACTAGCGGGGGAAACACCGGGGAGCTGTTTTTT
D: NA; size: few; V: TRBV30; J: TRBJ1-2; CDR3: CAWSVLGVSGVYGYTF; DNA: TGTGCCTGGAGTGTCCTCGGCGTTAGTGGGGTCTATGGCTACACCTTC
D: NA; size: NA; V: TRBV14; J: TRBJ2-7; CDR3: CASSQRPWRGPPGEQYF; DNA: TGTGCCAGCAGCCAACGCCCATGGCGGGGACCTCCAGGCGAGCAGTACTTC
D: TRBD1; size: many; V: TRBV2; J: TRBJ1-1; CDR3: CASKIQGMTEAFF; DNA: TGTGCCAGCAAGATACAGGGGATGACTGAAGCTTTCTTT
D: NA; size: NA; V: TRBV25-1; J: TRBJ1-1; CDR3: CASTPQGLNTEAFF; DNA: TGTGCCAGCACCCCCCAGGGGCTGAACACTGAAGCTTTCTTT
D: TRBD1; size: NA; V: TRBV2; J: TRBJ2-1; CDR3: CASREGGGILKEQFF; DNA: TGTGCCAGCAGGGAAGGGGGCGGAATTCTGAAGGAGCAGTTCTTC
D: TRBD1; size: NA; V: TRBV2; J: TRBJ1-2; CDR3: CASSPEVGQGGYTF; DNA: TGTGCCAGCAGTCCCGAGGTTGGACAGGGAGGCTACACCTTC
D: TRBD1; size: NA; V: TRBV4-1; J: TRBJ1-1; CDR3: CASSQGTGATNTEAFF; DNA: TGCGCCAGCAGCCAAGGGACAGGGGCTACGAACACTGAAGCTTTCTTT
D: TRBD1; size: once; V: TRBV19; J: TRBJ1-5; CDR3: CASRPPGRGRGNQPQHF; DNA: TGTGCCAGTAGACCTCCAGGCAGGGGGCGAGGCAATCAGCCCCAGCATTTT
D: TRBD2; size: NA; V: TRBV7-7; J: TRBJ2-5; CDR3: CASSLLGGGIETQYF; DNA: TGTGCCAGCAGCTTACTTGGCGGGGGTATAGAGACCCAGTACTTC
D: NA; size: NA; V: TRBV16; J: TRBJ1-5; CDR3: CASSQEANQPQHF; DNA: TGTGCCAGCAGCCAGGAAGCCAATCAGCCCCAGCATTTT
D: NA; size: few; V: TRBV7-9; J: TRBJ2-3; CDR3: CASSSPRGADTQYF; DNA: TGTGCCAGCAGCTCCCCTCGGGGCGCAGATACGCAGTATTTT
D: TRBD1; size: many; V: TRBV7-2; J: TRBJ2-1; CDR3: CASSPGTGYYNEQFF; DNA: TGTGCCAGCAGCCCCGGGACAGGCTATTACAATGAGCAGTTCTTC
D: TRBD2; size: NA; V: TRBV20-1; J: TRBJ2-7; CDR3: CSAKMGGEEQYF; DNA: TGCAGTGCTAAGATGGGGGGGGAGGAGCAGTACTTC
D: NA; size: many; V: TRBV7-9; J: TRBJ2-2; CDR3: CASSLGETGELFF; DNA: TGTGCCAGCAGCTTAGGCGAGACCGGGGAGCTGTTTTTT
D: TRBD1; size: NA; V: TRBV4-2; J: TRBJ2-2; CDR3: CASSQTGGVVPGELFF; DNA: TGTGCCAGCAGCCAAACAGGGGGCGTGGTGCCCGGGGAGCTGTTTTTT
D: NA; size: many; V: TRBV27; J: TRBJ1-2; CDR3: CASSPTQGVGYTF; DNA: TGTGCCAGCAGTCCCACCCAGGGAGTGGGCTACACCTTC
D: NA; size: many; V: TRBV19; J: TRBJ2-1; CDR3: CASSMGQTSFYNEQFF; DNA: TGTGCCAGTAGTATGGGGCAGACAAGCTTCTACAATGAGCAGTTCTTC
D: TRBD1; size: many; V: TRBV11-2; J: TRBJ2-7; CDR3: CASSPIAGGYGYEQYF; DNA: TGTGCCAGCAGCCCAATAGCAGGGGGCTATGGGTACGAGCAGTACTTC
D: NA; size: NA; V: TRBV15; J: TRBJ2-7; CDR3: CATSRGQGPEPYEQYF; DNA: TGTGCCACCAGCAGAGGCCAGGGACCGGAGCCCTACGAGCAGTACTTC
D: TRBD1; size: few; V: TRBV10-2; J: TRBJ1-5; CDR3: CASSTGGDQPQHF; DNA: TGCGCCAGCAGCACAGGGGGAGATCAGCCCCAGCATTTT
D: NA; size: NA; V: TRBV30; J: TRBJ1-6; CDR3: CAWRGEQGINSPLHF; DNA: TGTGCCTGGAGGGGGGAACAGGGAATCAATTCACCCCTCCACTTT
D: NA; size: NA; V: TRBV11-2; J: TRBJ1-2; CDR3: CASSSYTGTNGGYTF; DNA: TGTGCCAGCAGCTCGTACACCGGGACAAATGGTGGCTACACCTTC
D: NA; size: NA; V: TRBV10-3; J: TRBJ1-1; CDR3: CASSYSKGDTEAFF; DNA: TGTGCCAGCAGTTACTCGAAGGGCGACACTGAAGCTTTCTTT
D: TRBD2; size: NA; V: TRBV6-1; J: TRBJ2-1; CDR3: CAISPGGGASYNEQFF; DNA: TGTGCCATCAGCCCTGGCGGGGGGGCTTCCTACAATGAGCAGTTCTTC
D: NA; size: many; V: TRBV29-1; J: TRBJ2-3; CDR3: CSVAGHSMDTQYF; DNA: TGCAGCGTTGCGGGACACAGCATGGATACGCAGTATTTT
D: TRBD2; size: many; V: TRBV9; J: TRBJ2-3; CDR3: CASSAQEVAGLADTQYF; DNA: TGTGCCAGCAGCGCCCAAGAAGTAGCGGGACTGGCAGATACGCAGTATTTT
D: NA; size: many; V: TRBV11-2; J: TRBJ2-5; CDR3: CASSLAGEKETQYF; DNA: TGTGCCAGCAGCTTAGCGGGGGAGAAAGAGACCCAGTACTTC
D: TRBD1; size: many; V: TRBV19; J: TRBJ2-3; CDR3: CASRRTGSGTDTQYF; DNA: TGTGCCTCTAGGAGGACAGGGTCGGGCACAGATACGCAGTATTTT
D: TRBD1; size: many; V: TRBV6-1; J: TRBJ2-7; CDR3: CASSERRTGGLYEQYF; DNA: TGTGCCAGCAGTGAACGAAGGACAGGGGGCCTCTACGAGCAGTACTTC
D: TRBD2; size: many; V: TRBV6-6; J: TRBJ2-5; CDR3: CASSVPGGETQYF; DNA: TGTGCCAGCAGCGTACCGGGGGGAGAGACCCAGTACTTC
D: TRBD2; size: many; V: TRBV12-3/TRBV12-4; J: TRBJ2-3; CDR3: CASSFLAADTQYF; DNA: TGTGCCAGCAGTTTTCTAGCGGCAGATACGCAGTATTTT
D: TRBD2; size: many; V: TRBV12-3/TRBV12-4; J: TRBJ2-7; CDR3: CASSSGLAGTVGQYF; DNA: TGTGCCAGCAGTTCGGGACTAGCGGGGACCGTCGGGCAGTACTTC
D: TRBD2; size: NA; V: TRBV7-2; J: TRBJ2-7; CDR3: CASSQTSSNEQYF; DNA: TGTGCCAGCAGCCAGACTAGCTCCAACGAGCAGTACTTC
D: NA; size: many; V: TRBV28; J: TRBJ1-2; CDR3: CASSRSLTGNYGYTF; DNA: TGTGCCAGCAGCCGATCACTCACAGGGAACTATGGCTACACCTTC
D: NA; size: NA; V: TRBV6-5; J: TRBJ2-1; CDR3: CASRYSVSSYNEQFF; DNA: TGTGCCAGCAGATATAGCGTTTCCTCCTACAATGAGCAGTTCTTC
D: NA; size: NA; V: TRBV20-1; J: TRBJ1-2; CDR3: CSGVGYTF; DNA: TGCAGTGGTGTAGGCTACACCTTC
D: NA; size: many; V: TRBV20-1; J: TRBJ2-7; CDR3: CSARDPTIATEQYF; DNA: TGCAGTGCTAGAGACCCCACCATAGCGACCGAGCAGTACTTC
D: NA; size: NA; V: TRBV15; J: TRBJ1-1; CDR3: CATSTEGQGLNTEAFF; DNA: TGTGCCACCAGCACCGAAGGGCAGGGCTTGAACACTGAAGCTTTCTTT
D: NA; size: many; V: TRBV19; J: TRBJ1-3; CDR3: CATRRRGNTIYF; DNA: TGTGCCACCCGCAGGAGAGGAAACACCATATATTTT
D: TRBD1; size: many; V: TRBV12-3/TRBV12-4; J: TRBJ1-4; CDR3: CASRGQGNEKLFF; DNA: TGTGCCAGCAGGGGACAGGGTAATGAAAAACTGTTTTTT
D: TRBD1; size: NA; V: TRBV20-1; J: TRBJ1-1; CDR3: CSARTGGVTEAFF; DNA: TGCAGTGCTAGAACAGGGGGCGTCACTGAAGCTTTCTTT